The 28 T cell receptor beta chains below all came from one sample that was sequenced in a study of blood T cell repertoires in COVID-19. Profiling relied on immunoSEQ multiplex PCR, and the TCRdb table lists in-frame clones only, not all of them. The sample contains more than 45,000 clones, roughly 84% of which appear only once. Sequenced sample: peripheral blood. The origin of the receptors is a man aged 80 or over with COVID-19, enrolled during active disease.

This rearrangement joins TRBV7-2 to TRBJ1-1, with D possibly matching TRBD1 (5 bases). Trimming took 2 bases from V and 6 from J, leaving 16 bases between them. The germline gives CDR1 SGHTA, CDR2 FQGNSA. The CDR3 covers 15 residues. Here the CDR3 DNA reads TGTGCCAGCAGCTTAACCCCAGGGAAAGGCGCTGAAGCTTTCTTT. Translation: CASSLTPGKGAEAFF.

This clone was recorded once. The chain recombines TRBV5-8 with TRBJ2-1; 7 bases map to TRBD1. After removal of 4 bases from V and 10 bases from J, the junction contained 11 bases not matched to a gene. The CDR3 is made up of 14 amino acids. In germline, CDR1 is SGHTS, CDR2 YDEGEE. The CDR3 loop reads CASSLKSTGKEQFF. In nucleotides, the CDR3 is TGTGCCAGCAGCCTAAAGTCGACAGGGAAGGAGCAGTTCTTC. The full variable domain, with the rest looked up from reference TRBV5-8 and TRBJ2-1, is EAGVTQSPTHLIKTRGQQATLRCSPISGHTSVYWYQQALGLGLQFLLWYDEGEERNRGNFPPRFSGRQFPNYSSELNVNALELEDSALYLCASSLKSTGKEQFFGPGTRLTVL.

V usage is TRBV2 and J usage is TRBJ1-4, with 7 bases lining up with TRBD1. This CDR3 is built from 15 residues. V trimming: 6 bases; J trimming: 4 bases; junction bases outside the gene matches: 8. Germline loops: CDR1 SNHLY, CDR2 FYNNEI. Here the CDR3 DNA reads TGTGCCAGCAGACTAACGACAGGGAGTAATGAAAAACTGTTTTTT. Protein: CASRLTTGSNEKLFF.

The gene calls are TRBV7-2 and TRBJ1-2, with 8 bases aligning to TRBD1. The CDR3 has 14 residues. J lost 2 bases, V lost 5 bases, and 4 bases had no gene match. Germline lookup yields CDR1 SGHTA and CDR2 FQGNSA. CDR3 residues: CASSPTGGNYGYTF. CDR3 DNA sequence: TGTGCCAGCAGCCCTACAGGGGGGAACTATGGCTACACCTTC.

The chain joins TRBV6-5 to TRBJ2-1; 12 nucleotides line up with TRBD2. The CDR3 runs to 15 residues. CDR1 is MNHEY and CDR2 is SVGAGI in the germline V gene. The trim removed 4 bases at V and 7 bases at J, leaving 5 bases unmatched. This chain's CDR3 is CASSFLAGGTNEQFF. As DNA, the CDR3 is TGTGCCAGCAGTTTTCTAGCGGGAGGGACTAATGAGCAGTTCTTC.

The V and J genes are TRBV19 and TRBJ2-3; TRBD2 matches at 13 bases. Germline V lookup: CDR1 LNHDA, CDR2 SQIVND (reference sequence). The CDR3 loop spans 16 amino acids. Trimming removed 7 bases from V and 2 bases from J; junction bases left unmatched: 6. The CDR3 reads CASMGTSGINTDTQYF. The CDR3 DNA reads as TGTGCCAGTATGGGGACTAGCGGGATTAACACAGATACGCAGTATTTT.

This chain uses TRBV6-2 or TRBV6-3 with TRBJ1-1; 9 bases line up with TRBD1. V lost 2 bases to trimming and J lost 0 bases; unmatched junction nucleotides: 4. The length of the CDR3 is 16 residues. CDR1 MNHEY and CDR2 SVGEGT come from the germline V gene. The CDR3 DNA follows: TGTGCCAGCAGTTACCTGGGACAGGGTGTGAACACTGAAGCTTTCTTT. Its protein product is CASSYLGQGVNTEAFF.

This sequence joins TRBV29-1 and TRBJ2-1; 12 bases line up with TRBD2. Germline trimming cut 4 bases from V and 9 bases from J; bases unmatched to any gene: 16. The CDR3 contains 17 residues. Germline CDR1 SQVTM, CDR2 ANQGSEA. CDR3 bases: TGCAGCGTTGGAGGAGTGGCCGCTAGCGGGAGGGCCGGTGAGCAGTTCTTC. Translated, it gives CSVGGVAASGRAGEQFF.

For this clone: Other DNA sequences within the sample encode an identical CDR3. V gene TRBV4-3 combines with J gene TRBJ1-3, with D perhaps matching TRBD1 (5 bases). Deletions cut 0 bases from V and 0 bases from J, with 6 bases between. Per germline, CDR1 LGHNA and CDR2 YSLEER. This CDR3 spans 15 amino acids. The CDR3 protein is CASSQDTGSGNTIYF. The CDR3 bases are TGCGCCAGCAGCCAAGATACAGGCTCTGGAAACACCATATATTTT.

This clone was observed a few times. V is TRBV11-2 and J is TRBJ1-6; D not certain. The length of the CDR3 is 13 residues. Germline CDR1 reads SGHAT; CDR2 reads FQNNGV. V lost 4 bases and J 10 bases, leaving 11 bases between the germline ends. CDR3 loop: CASSSPELSPLHF. The CDR3 coding sequence is TGTGCCAGCAGCTCCCCTGAGTTGTCACCCCTCCACTTT.

A word on this clone: The same CDR3 is also encoded by other DNA sequences in this sample. V gene TRBV18 combines with J gene TRBJ2-5; no clear D. This CDR3 is built from 13 residues. The V end lost 3 bases, the J end lost 1 base, and 6 bases lay between the germline ends. In germline, CDR1 is KGHSH, CDR2 LQKENI. CDR3 sequence: CASSPPSQETQYF. The DNA of the CDR3 is TGTGCCAGCTCACCCCCCTCCCAAGAGACCCAGTACTTC.

This clone came up once. The chain couples TRBV6-4 to TRBJ2-1; TRBD1 aligns across 7 bases. Germline-derived CDR1 and CDR2 are MRHNA and SNTAGT. V lost 2 bases, J lost 10 bases, and 2 bases stayed unmatched. This CDR3 spans 12 amino acids. CDR3 bases: TGTGCCAGCAGTGACAGGGGGCCAGAGCAGTTCTTC. Encoded protein: CASSDRGPEQFF.

This clone has just a few counts. This chain joins TRBV29-1 and TRBJ1-5; 9 bases are shared with TRBD1. V shed 5 bases, J shed 7 bases, and the junction held 9 bases outside the gene matches. Germline-derived CDR1 and CDR2 are SQVTM and ANQGSEA. This CDR3 is built from 14 residues. CDR3 coding DNA: TGCAGCGTTCTCCAAACAGGGGGCGACCAGCCCCAGCATTTT. It specifies CSVLQTGGDQPQHF.

The rearrangement joins TRBV27 to TRBJ2-5; 8 bases align to TRBD2. CDR1 is MNHEY and CDR2 is SMNVEV in the germline V gene (reference sequence). This CDR3 has 15 residues. J lost 6 bases, V lost 6 bases, and 12 bases had no gene match. CDR3 residues: CASRPPGLVAKTQYF. Here the CDR3 DNA reads TGTGCCAGCAGACCGCCGGGACTAGTGGCGAAGACCCAGTACTTC.

The rearrangement uses TRBV20-1 and TRBJ2-7, with D perhaps TRBD2 (5 bases). Germline lookup yields CDR1 DFQATT and CDR2 SNEGSKA (reference sequence). The CDR3 extends over 11 amino acids. V was trimmed by 5 bases and J by 2 bases, leaving 7 bases between them. CDR3 DNA sequence: TGCAGTGCTCGGGGTGCCTACGAGCAGTACTTC. It encodes CSARGAYEQYF.

J is TRBJ2-3 and V is TRBV24-1; TRBD1 aligns across 10 bases. The germline gives CDR1 KGHDR, CDR2 SFDVKD. This CDR3 comprises 16 residues. V lost 2 bases, J lost 1 base, and 2 bases stayed unmatched. In nucleotides, the CDR3 is TGTGCCACCAGTGATTCCGGGACAGGGGGCACAGATACGCAGTATTTT. It yields the protein CATSDSGTGGTDTQYF.

The chain combines TRBV7-3 with TRBJ2-7; 8 bases are shared with TRBD1. The germline CDR1 and CDR2 sequences are SGHTA and FQGTGA. Trimming removed 2 bases from V and 2 bases from J; junction bases left unmatched: 5. This CDR3 is built from 15 residues. As DNA, the CDR3 is TGTGCCAGCAGCTTAGGGCAGGGGGCGACCTACGAGCAGTACTTC. Translation: CASSLGQGATYEQYF.

V and J are TRBV4-3 and TRBJ2-1; 12 nucleotides line up with TRBD2. Germline V gene sequence: CDR1 LGHNA, CDR2 YSLEER. The junction had 10 bases not matched to a gene; V was cut back by 3 bases and J by 7 bases. The CDR3 totals 17 residues. The CDR3 here is CASSHTTSGRVVNEQFF. In DNA form, the CDR3 reads TGCGCCAGCAGCCACACGACTAGCGGGAGAGTAGTTAATGAGCAGTTCTTC.

The chain couples TRBV10-2 to TRBJ2-7, with a possible D match to TRBD2 (6 bases). The CDR3 is made up of 14 amino acids. The germline V and J ends were trimmed by 9 bases and 1 base, with 16 bases remaining between them. CDR1 is WSHSY, CDR2 SAAADI, per germline. CDR3 sequence (DNA): TGCGCCAGTCGACCCGGGAGTTATTCCTACGAGCAGTACGTC. This translates into CASRPGSYSYEQYV.

This chain links TRBV10-3 with TRBJ2-3; perhaps TRBD2 as D (6 bases). The CDR3 is 13 residues long. The V end lost 10 bases, the J end lost 5 bases, and 16 bases lay between the germline ends. Germline CDR1 is ENHRY and CDR2 is SYGVKD. CDR3 residues: CATIAERGDTQYF. DNA of the CDR3: TGTGCCACTATAGCGGAGAGGGGAGATACGCAGTATTTT.

The chain employs TRBV5-6 and TRBJ1-2; TRBD1 is a possible D gene (5 bases). Germline lookup yields CDR1 SGHDT and CDR2 YYEEEE. This CDR3 is 15 amino acids long. Trimming stripped 2 bases from V and 2 bases from J, with 13 bases between. The CDR3 bases are TGTGCCAGCAGCTTTGGCGTAGGGGTAAACTATGGCTACACCTTC. Translating gives CASSFGVGVNYGYTF. The full variable domain, with the rest looked up from reference TRBV5-6 and TRBJ1-2, is DAGVTQSPTHLIKTRGQQVTLRCSPKSGHDTVSWYQQALGQGPQFIFQYYEEEERQRGNFPDRFSGHQFPNYSSELNVNALLLGDSALYLCASSFGVGVNYGYTFGSGTRLTVV.

The gene calls are TRBV18 and TRBJ1-2; TRBD1 matches 7 bases. CDR3 length equals 16 residues. The ends lost 6 bases at V and 3 bases at J; junction bases unmatched: 13. Germline CDR1 KGHSH, CDR2 LQKENI. In DNA form, the CDR3 reads TGTGCCAGCTCCTCGACCTCGGACAGGTCTGACTATGGCTACACCTTC. It yields the protein CASSSTSDRSDYGYTF.

The rearrangement joins TRBV14 to TRBJ2-1; 10 bases are a match to TRBD2. The CDR3 covers 16 residues. Germline CDR1 is SGHDN and CDR2 is FVKESK. V lost 0 bases and J lost 3; bases outside the gene matches: 2. CDR3 sequence: CASSQETSGYYNEQFF. The DNA for the CDR3 is TGTGCCAGCAGCCAAGAGACTAGCGGGTACTACAATGAGCAGTTCTTC. Full variable domain (remainder filled in from reference TRBV14 and TRBJ2-1): EAGVTQFPSHSVIEKGQTVTLRCDPISGHDNLYWYRRVMGKEIKFLLHFVKESKQDESGMPNNRFLAERTGGTYSTLKVQPAELEDSGVYFCASSQETSGYYNEQFFGPGTRLTVL.

Written as DNA, the CDR3 is TGTGCCAGCTCCCCCGCCCAGGAGACCCAGTACTTC. This encodes CASSPAQETQYF. J is TRBJ2-5 and V is TRBV18; no clear D. This CDR3 comprises 12 residues. Germline lookup yields CDR1 KGHSH and CDR2 LQKENI. V lost 6 bases and J lost 5, with 10 bases in between.

The rearrangement uses TRBV18 and TRBJ2-3; 7 bases are a match to TRBD2. This CDR3 region has 17 residues. Germline values: CDR1 KGHSH, CDR2 LQKENI. The ends lost 0 bases at V and 2 bases at J; junction bases unmatched: 8. CDR3 in amino acids: CASSPPGSGASTDTQYF. In DNA form, the CDR3 reads TGTGCCAGCTCACCACCGGGAAGCGGGGCATCCACAGATACGCAGTATTTT.

The gene calls are TRBV6-6 and TRBJ1-2; tentative D call: TRBD1 (6 bases). Trimming took 0 bases from V and 4 from J, leaving 12 bases between them. Germline V gene data show CDR1 as MNHNY and CDR2 as SVGAGI (reference sequence). The length of the CDR3 is 15 residues. CDR3 region: CASSYSTGQPYGYTF. The CDR3 DNA is TGTGCCAGCAGTTACTCTACGGGACAACCCTATGGCTACACCTTC.

The chain uses TRBV5-4 and TRBJ2-3, with D hard to call. The germline gives CDR1 SGHNT, CDR2 YYREEE (reference sequence). Trimming shortened V by 3 bases and J by 6 bases, and 11 bases separated the two germline ends. The CDR3 extends over 13 amino acids. For the CDR3, the DNA is TGTGCCAGCAGCTCCAACACGGGTGATACGCAGTATTTT. The encoded protein is CASSSNTGDTQYF.

The chain links TRBV4-3 to TRBJ2-5; 10 bases agree with TRBD2. CDR1 LGHNA and CDR2 YSLEER come from the germline V gene. Losses at the gene ends were 2 bases for V and 5 bases for J; bases not matched to a gene: 8. The length of the CDR3 is 16 residues. The CDR3, as DNA: TGCGCCAGCAGCCAAAGGGGAGCGGGAGGGGAGGAGACCCAGTACTTC. It is translated as CASSQRGAGGEETQYF.